This entry is about one T cell receptor (beta chain). Antigen unknown. The assay was immunoSEQ multiplex PCR, and TCRdb's table has in-frame clones only and misses some. This table has 75,000 to 100,000 clones, about 79% appearing once. This entry belongs to a study of glioma-infiltrating T cells after dendritic cell vaccination. Background on the study: Samples are from glioblastoma patients in Phase I and II dendritic cell vaccine trials. Study results and limitations: Higher TCR clonality did not directly relate to longer survival. Patients with more pretreatment TILs had longer time to progression and survival.

There are 16 residues in the CDR3. Germline loops: CDR1 SGHAT, CDR2 FQNNGV. The ends were cut back, 5 bases at V and 3 bases at J, with 19 bases in the middle. All glioblastoma patients lacked an isocitrate dehydrogenase mutation. The origin of this receptor is a human donor with glioblastoma. The sample here was blood, taken before dendritic cell vaccination. The chain carries TRBV11-2 and TRBJ1-1; no clear D. CDR3 loop: CASSLSVGAGDTEAFF. As DNA, the CDR3 is TGTGCCAGCAGCCTGTCTGTAGGAGCCGGGGACACTGAAGCTTTCTTT. The variable domain in full, with the rest retrieved from reference TRBV11-2 and TRBJ1-1, is EAGVAQSPRYKIIEKRQSVAFWCNPISGHATLYWYQQILGQGPKLLIQFQNNGVVDDSQLPKDRFSAERLKGVDSTLKIQPAKLEDSAVYLCASSLSVGAGDTEAFFGQGTRLTVV.